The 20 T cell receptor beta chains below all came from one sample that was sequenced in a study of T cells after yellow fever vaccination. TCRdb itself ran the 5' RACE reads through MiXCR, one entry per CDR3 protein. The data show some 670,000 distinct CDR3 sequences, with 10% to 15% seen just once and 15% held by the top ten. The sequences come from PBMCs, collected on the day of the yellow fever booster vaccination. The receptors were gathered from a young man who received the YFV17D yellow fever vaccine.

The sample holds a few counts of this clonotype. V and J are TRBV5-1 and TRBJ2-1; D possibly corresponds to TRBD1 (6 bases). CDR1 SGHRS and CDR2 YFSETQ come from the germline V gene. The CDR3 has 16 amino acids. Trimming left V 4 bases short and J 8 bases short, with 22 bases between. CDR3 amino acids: CASSVALAYEGDEQFF. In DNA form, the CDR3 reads TGCGCCAGCAGCGTGGCTCTAGCCTACGAGGGGGATGAGCAGTTCTTC.

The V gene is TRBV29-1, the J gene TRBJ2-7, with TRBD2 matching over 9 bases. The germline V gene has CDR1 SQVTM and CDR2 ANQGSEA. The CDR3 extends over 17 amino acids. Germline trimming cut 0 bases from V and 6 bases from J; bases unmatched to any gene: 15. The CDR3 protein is CSVEDPSGRPGRLEQYF. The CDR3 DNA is TGCAGCGTTGAAGATCCGAGCGGGAGGCCCGGGCGTCTCGAGCAGTACTTC.

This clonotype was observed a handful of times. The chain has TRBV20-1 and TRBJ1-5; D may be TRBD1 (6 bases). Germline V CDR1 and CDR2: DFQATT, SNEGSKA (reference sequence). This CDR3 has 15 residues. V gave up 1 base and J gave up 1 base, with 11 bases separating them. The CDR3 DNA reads TGCAGTGCTAGAGGAGATGGGACAAGCAATCAGCCCCAGCATTTT. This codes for CSARGDGTSNQPQHF.

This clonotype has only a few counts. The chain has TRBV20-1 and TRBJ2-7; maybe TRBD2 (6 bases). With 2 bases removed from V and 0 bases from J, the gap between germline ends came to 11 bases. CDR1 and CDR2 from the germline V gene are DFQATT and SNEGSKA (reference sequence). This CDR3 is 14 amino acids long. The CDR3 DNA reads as TGCAGTGCTAGAAATATAGCGGACTCCTACGAGCAGTACTTC. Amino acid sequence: CSARNIADSYEQYF.

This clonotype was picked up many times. The CDR3 reads CSVEPRGGSEQYF. DNA for the CDR3: TGCAGCGTTGAACCAAGAGGAGGGAGCGAGCAGTACTTC. V gene TRBV29-1 combines with J gene TRBJ2-7; TRBD2 is a possible D gene (6 bases). The V and J ends lost 2 bases and 6 bases respectively, with 14 bases between them. This CDR3 spans 13 amino acids. Germline assignment: CDR1 SQVTM and CDR2 ANQGSEA.

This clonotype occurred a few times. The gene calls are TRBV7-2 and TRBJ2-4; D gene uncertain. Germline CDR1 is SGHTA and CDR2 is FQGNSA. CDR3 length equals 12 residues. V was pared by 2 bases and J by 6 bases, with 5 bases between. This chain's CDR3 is CASSLSRNIQYF. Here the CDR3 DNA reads TGTGCCAGCAGCTTATCAAGAAACATTCAGTACTTC.

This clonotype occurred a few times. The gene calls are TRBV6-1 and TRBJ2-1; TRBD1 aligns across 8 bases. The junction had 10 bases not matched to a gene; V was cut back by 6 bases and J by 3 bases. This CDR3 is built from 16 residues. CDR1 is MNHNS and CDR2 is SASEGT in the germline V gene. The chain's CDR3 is CASSHLQGGGYNEQFF. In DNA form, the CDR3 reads TGTGCCAGCAGCCACCTACAGGGGGGAGGCTACAATGAGCAGTTCTTC.

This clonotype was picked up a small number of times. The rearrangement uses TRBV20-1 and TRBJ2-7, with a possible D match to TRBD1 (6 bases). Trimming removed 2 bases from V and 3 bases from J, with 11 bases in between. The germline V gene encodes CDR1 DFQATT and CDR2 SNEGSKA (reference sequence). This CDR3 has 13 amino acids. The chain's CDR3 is CSARTTGYYEQYF. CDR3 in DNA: TGCAGTGCTAGAACAACAGGGTACTACGAGCAGTACTTC.

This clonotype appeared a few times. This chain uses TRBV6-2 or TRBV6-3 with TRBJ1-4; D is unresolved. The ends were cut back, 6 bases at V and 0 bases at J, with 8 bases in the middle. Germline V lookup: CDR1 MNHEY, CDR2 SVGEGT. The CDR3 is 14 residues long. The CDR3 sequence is CASRQDSTNEKLFF. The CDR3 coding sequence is TGTGCCAGCAGGCAGGATTCAACTAATGAAAAACTGTTTTTT.

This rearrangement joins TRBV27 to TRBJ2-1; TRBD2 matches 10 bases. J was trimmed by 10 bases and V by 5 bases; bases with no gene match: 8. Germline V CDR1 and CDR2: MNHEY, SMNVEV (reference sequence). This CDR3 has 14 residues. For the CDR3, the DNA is TGTGCCAGCAGTAAGCTAACTAGCGGGACCGAGCAGTTCTTC. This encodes CASSKLTSGTEQFF.

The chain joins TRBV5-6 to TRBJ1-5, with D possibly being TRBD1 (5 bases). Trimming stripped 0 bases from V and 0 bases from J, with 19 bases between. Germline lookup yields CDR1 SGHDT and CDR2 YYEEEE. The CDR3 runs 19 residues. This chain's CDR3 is CASSLASRPGGYSNQPQHF. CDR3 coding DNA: TGTGCCAGCAGCTTGGCCTCCCGCCCCGGGGGATATAGCAATCAGCCCCAGCATTTT.

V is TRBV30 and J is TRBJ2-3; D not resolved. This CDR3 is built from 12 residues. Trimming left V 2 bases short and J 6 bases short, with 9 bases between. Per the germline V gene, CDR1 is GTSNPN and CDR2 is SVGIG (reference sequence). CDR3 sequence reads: CAWSLQDDTQYF. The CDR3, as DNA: TGTGCCTGGAGTCTTCAAGATGATACGCAGTATTTT. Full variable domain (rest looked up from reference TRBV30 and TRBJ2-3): SQTIHQWPATLVQPVGSPLSLECTVEGTSNPNLYWYRQAAGRGLQLLFYSVGIGQISSEVPQNLSASRPQDRQFILSSKKLLLSDSGFYLCAWSLQDDTQYFGPGTRLTVL.

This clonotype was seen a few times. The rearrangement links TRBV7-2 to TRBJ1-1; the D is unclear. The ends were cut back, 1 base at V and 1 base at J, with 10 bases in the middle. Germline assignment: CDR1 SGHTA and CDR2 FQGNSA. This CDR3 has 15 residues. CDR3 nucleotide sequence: TGTGCCAGCAGCTTAGGGCCGGGGTGGAACACTGAAGCTTTCTTT. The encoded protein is CASSLGPGWNTEAFF. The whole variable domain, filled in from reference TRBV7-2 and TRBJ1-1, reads GAGVSQSPSNKVTEKGKDVELRCDPISGHTALYWYRQSLGQGLEFLIYFQGNSAPDKSGLPSDRFSAERTGGSVSTLTIQRTQQEDSAVYLCASSLGPGWNTEAFFGQGTRLTVV.

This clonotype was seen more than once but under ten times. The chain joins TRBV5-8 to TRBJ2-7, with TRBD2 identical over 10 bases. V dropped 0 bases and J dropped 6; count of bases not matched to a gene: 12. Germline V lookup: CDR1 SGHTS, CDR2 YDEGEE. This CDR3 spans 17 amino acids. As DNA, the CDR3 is TGTGCCAGCAGCTTGGCCCGGGCAAGCGGGAGGGCCTTCGAGCAGTACTTC. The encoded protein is CASSLARASGRAFEQYF. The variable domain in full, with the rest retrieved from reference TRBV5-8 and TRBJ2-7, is EAGVTQSPTHLIKTRGQQATLRCSPISGHTSVYWYQQALGLGLQFLLWYDEGEERNRGNFPPRFSGRQFPNYSSELNVNALELEDSALYLCASSLARASGRAFEQYFGPGTRLTVT.

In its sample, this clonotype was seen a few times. The CDR3 loop is CASSRDRVRNSPLHF. In nucleotides, the CDR3 is TGTGCCAGCAGCAGGGACAGGGTGAGGAATTCACCCCTCCACTTT. This chain uses TRBV12-3 or TRBV12-4 with TRBJ1-6, with TRBD1 identical over 9 bases. V was clipped by 6 bases and J by 7 bases; unmatched bases: 7. This CDR3 spans 15 amino acids.

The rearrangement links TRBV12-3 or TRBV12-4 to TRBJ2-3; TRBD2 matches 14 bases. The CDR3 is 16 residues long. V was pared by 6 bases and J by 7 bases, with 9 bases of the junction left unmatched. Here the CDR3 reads CASSTTGLAGVYTQYF. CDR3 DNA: TGTGCCAGCAGCACAACGGGACTAGCGGGAGTGTATACGCAGTATTTT.

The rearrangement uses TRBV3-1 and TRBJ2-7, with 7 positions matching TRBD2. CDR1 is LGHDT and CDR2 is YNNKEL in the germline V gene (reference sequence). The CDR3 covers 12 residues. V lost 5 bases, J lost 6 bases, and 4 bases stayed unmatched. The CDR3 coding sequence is TGTGCCAGCAGCGCTAGCGGTCTCGAGCAGTACTTC. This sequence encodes CASSASGLEQYF.

CDR3 region: CASSELPAFGTDTQYF. In DNA form, the CDR3 reads TGTGCCAGCAGCGAGCTCCCCGCCTTTGGGACAGATACGCAGTATTTT. The chain is built from TRBV9 and TRBJ2-3; D call uncertain. Germline V gene sequence: CDR1 SGDLS, CDR2 YYNGEE. V lost 3 bases and J lost 3, with 17 bases in between. This CDR3 region has 16 residues.

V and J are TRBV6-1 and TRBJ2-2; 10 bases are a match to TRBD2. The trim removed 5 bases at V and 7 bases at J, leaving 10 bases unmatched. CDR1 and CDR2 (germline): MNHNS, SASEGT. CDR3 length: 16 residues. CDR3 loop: CASSRRLAGGSGELFF. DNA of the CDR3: TGTGCCAGCAGTCGCCGACTAGCGGGTGGGAGCGGGGAGCTGTTTTTT.

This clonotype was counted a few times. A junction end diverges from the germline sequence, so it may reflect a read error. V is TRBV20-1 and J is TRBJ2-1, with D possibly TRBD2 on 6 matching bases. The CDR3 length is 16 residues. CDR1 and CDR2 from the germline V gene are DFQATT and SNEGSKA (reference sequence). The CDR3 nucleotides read TGCTGTGCTAGGCCATTCGAGGCGGGATCGGCCAATGAGCAGTTCTTC. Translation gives CCARPFEAGSANEQFF.